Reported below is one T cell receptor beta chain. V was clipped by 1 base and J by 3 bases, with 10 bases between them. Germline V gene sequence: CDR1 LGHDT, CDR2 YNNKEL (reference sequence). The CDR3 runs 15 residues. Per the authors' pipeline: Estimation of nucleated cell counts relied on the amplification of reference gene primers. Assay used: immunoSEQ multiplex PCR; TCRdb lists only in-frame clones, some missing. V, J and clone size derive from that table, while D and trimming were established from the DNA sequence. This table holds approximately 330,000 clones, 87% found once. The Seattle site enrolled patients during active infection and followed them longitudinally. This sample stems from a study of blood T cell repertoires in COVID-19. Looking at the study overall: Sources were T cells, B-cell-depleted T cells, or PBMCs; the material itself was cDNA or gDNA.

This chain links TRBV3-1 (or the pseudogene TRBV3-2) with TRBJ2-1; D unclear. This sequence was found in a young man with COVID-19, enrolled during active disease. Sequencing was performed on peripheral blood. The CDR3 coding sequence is TGTGCCAGCAGCCAAGGTCTGCCTAGCTACAATGAGCAGTTCTTC. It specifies CASSQGLPSYNEQFF.